This TCR beta chain emerged from a study of early T cells in non-severe SARS-CoV-2 infection. The V gene's germline CDR1 is MDHEN and CDR2 SYDVKM. The CDR3 covers 13 residues. The ends were cut back, 3 bases at V and 1 base at J, with 4 bases in the middle. In TCRdb, the 5' RACE reads were re-called with MiXCR into one record per CDR3 protein. The sample lists more than 85,000 distinct CDR3 sequences; 16% were seen once. The sequencing input was whole blood. This clonotype was obtained from an adult who was a healthcare worker with PCR-confirmed SARS-CoV-2 infection or an uninfected control (not recorded which). This chain links TRBV28 with TRBJ2-1, with no clear D. In nucleotides, the CDR3 is TGTGCCAGCAGTTTTACGTCCTACAATGAGCAGTTCTTC. It codes for CASSFTSYNEQFF.